This entry lists 11 T cell receptor beta chains sequenced from one sample in a study of monozygotic twins with inflammatory bowel disease. TCRdb reanalyzed the 5' RACE reads and collapses them to one entry per CDR3 protein, without DNA. Its table records 200,000 to 250,000 distinct CDR3 sequences. Sequenced: blood. These receptors were collected from a human donor with ulcerative colitis or Crohn's disease, or a healthy co-twin of an affected twin (not recorded which).

The rearrangement links TRBV20-1 to TRBJ2-2; TCRdb picks TRBD1, but there is no DNA to check that call. The CDR3 is 19 residues long. Looked up from germline, CDR1 is DFQATT and CDR2 is SNEGSKA (reference sequence). The CDR3 loop reads CSARAPGQGFLANTGELFF.

The chain links TRBV5-1 to TRBJ1-1. This CDR3 has 15 residues. Germline loops: CDR1 SGHRS, CDR2 YFSETQ. The CDR3 spells CASSLKGLENTEAFF.

The rearrangement uses TRBV7-2 and TRBJ1-2; TCRdb indicates TRBD1, and absent DNA this call remains unverified. Germline V gene lookup returns CDR1 SGHTA and CDR2 FQGNSA. The CDR3 is 14 amino acids. This CDR3 is CASSPRGQYRGYTF.

V gene TRBV4-2 combines with J gene TRBJ2-3; TCRdb reports TRBD1, a call that lacks DNA to check it against. The germline CDR1 and CDR2 sequences are LGHNA and YNFKEQ. The CDR3 is 15 amino acids. The CDR3 spells CASSQAGAEEDTQYF.

This chain uses TRBV25-1 with TRBJ2-1. Germline assignment: CDR1 MGHDK and CDR2 SYGVNS. This CDR3 has 17 amino acids. CDR3 in amino acids: CASSTLKAGGAYNEQFF.

V is TRBV28 and J is TRBJ2-7; TCRdb's assignment of TRBD1 cannot be checked, as there is no DNA. The germline V gene has CDR1 MDHEN and CDR2 SYDVKM. The CDR3 length is 16 residues. The CDR3: CASSLGGAGAPYEQYF.

This CDR3 is CSARAALEGVAGELFF. J is TRBJ2-2 and V is TRBV20-1; TCRdb lists TRBD2, though no DNA is available to test this call. The germline V gene encodes CDR1 DFQATT and CDR2 SNEGSKA (reference sequence). CDR3 size: 16 residues.

This chain joins TRBV11-2 and TRBJ1-4. This CDR3 spans 16 amino acids. CDR1 is SGHAT and CDR2 is FQNNGV in the germline V gene. The chain's CDR3 is CASGSSRALENEKLFF.

The chain recombines TRBV12-3 or TRBV12-4 with TRBJ1-2; TCRdb's assignment of TRBD1 cannot be checked, as there is no DNA. The length of the CDR3 is 14 residues. This chain's CDR3 is CASSTDRGTRGYTF.

V is TRBV9 and J is TRBJ1-1. The germline V gene encodes CDR1 SGDLS and CDR2 YYNGEE. The CDR3 spans 14 residues. CDR3 region: CASSAVTYNTEAFF.

The chain joins TRBV29-1 to TRBJ1-1; TCRdb's D call of TRBD1 is untestable without DNA. The CDR3 contains 14 residues. Per the germline V gene, CDR1 is SQVTM and CDR2 is ANQGSEA. This CDR3 reads CSGDTGGVGTEAFF.